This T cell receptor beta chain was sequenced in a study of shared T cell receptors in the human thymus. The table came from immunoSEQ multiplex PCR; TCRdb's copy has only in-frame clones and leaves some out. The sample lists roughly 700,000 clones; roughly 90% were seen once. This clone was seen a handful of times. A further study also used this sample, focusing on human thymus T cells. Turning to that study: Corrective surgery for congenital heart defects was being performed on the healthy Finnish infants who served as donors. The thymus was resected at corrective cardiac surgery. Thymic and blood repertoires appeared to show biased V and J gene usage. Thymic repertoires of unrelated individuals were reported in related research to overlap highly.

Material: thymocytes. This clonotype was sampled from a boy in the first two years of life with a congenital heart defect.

The CDR3 bases are TGTGCCAGCAGGGACACCACTACGGTTCCCTACGAGCAGTACTTC. This translates into CASRDTTTVPYEQYF. V usage is TRBV27 and J usage is TRBJ2-7, with D possibly TRBD1 on 5 matching bases. Germline-derived CDR1 and CDR2 are MNHEY and SMNVEV (reference sequence). V was pared by 6 bases and J by 2 bases, with 17 bases between. This CDR3 is built from 15 residues.